Below, 26 T cell receptor beta chains from the same sample are listed, as sequenced in a study of cytomegalovirus exposure and HLA in healthy donors. Using immunoSEQ multiplex PCR, the repertoire was profiled, and TCRdb retains in-frame clones only, with some absent. The sample lists roughly 140,000 clones, almost 90% seen once, with 7% to 9% in the top ten. Sequenced: PBMCs. The receptors stem from a woman aged 18 to 35 in good health and CMV-seropositive.

This clone appeared a few times. CDR3 nucleotides: TGTGCCAGCAGGCCGGGGGGAAATCAGCCCCAGCATTTT. Protein sequence: CASRPGGNQPQHF. This chain joins TRBV2 and TRBJ1-5, with D maybe TRBD1 (5 bases). V dropped 6 bases and J dropped 4 bases, with 10 bases sitting between them. The CDR3 consists of 13 residues. Germline CDR1 and CDR2: SNHLY and FYNNEI. Full variable domain (rest looked up from reference TRBV2 and TRBJ1-5): EPEVTQTPSHQVTQMGQEVILRCVPISNHLYFYWYRQILGQKVEFLVSFYNNEISEKSEIFDDQFSVERPDGSNFTLKIRSTKLEDSAMYFCASRPGGNQPQHFGDGTRLSIL.

The chain is built from TRBV5-1 and TRBJ1-1, with D tentatively TRBD1 (5 bases). The CDR3 sequence is 14 residues long. V lost 1 base and J lost 5, with 12 bases in between. Germline lookup yields CDR1 SGHRS and CDR2 YFSETQ. CDR3 nucleotide sequence: TGCGCCAGCAGCTTGTACAGGCCTTCGACTGAAGCTTTCTTT. Amino acids: CASSLYRPSTEAFF. Variable domain in full (rest from reference TRBV5-1 and TRBJ1-1): KAGVTQTPRYLIKTRGQQVTLSCSPISGHRSVSWYQQTPGQGLQFLFEYFSETQRNKGNFPGRFSGRQFSNSRSEMNVSTLELGDSALYLCASSLYRPSTEAFFGQGTRLTVV.

V usage is TRBV28 and J usage is TRBJ1-6; tentative D call: TRBD1 (5 bases). This CDR3 contains 18 residues. CDR1 is MDHEN and CDR2 is SYDVKM in the germline V gene. V lost 5 bases, J lost 8 bases, and 25 bases lay in between. CDR3 residues: CASSPSKGLGSMDSPLHF. The CDR3 region has the DNA TGTGCCAGCAGTCCGTCCAAGGGGTTAGGCTCTATGGATTCACCCCTCCACTTT. Drawing the rest from reference TRBV28 and TRBJ1-6, the complete variable domain is DVKVTQSSRYLVKRTGEKVFLECVQDMDHENMFWYRQDPGLGLRLIYFSYDVKMKEKGDIPEGYSVSREKKERFSLILESASTNQTSMYLCASSPSKGLGSMDSPLHFGNGTRLTVT.

The gene calls are TRBV7-2 and TRBJ2-2, with 7 bases aligning to TRBD2. Germline-derived CDR1 and CDR2 are SGHTA and FQGNSA. V gave up 7 bases and J gave up 5 bases; unmatched junction bases: 4. This CDR3 region has 13 residues. CDR3 in DNA: TGTGCCAGCATCAAACTAGCGACCGGGGAGCTGTTTTTT. This codes for CASIKLATGELFF.

This chain joins TRBV6-6 and TRBJ1-1; 9 bases agree with TRBD1. V gave up 6 bases and J gave up 4 bases; unmatched junction bases: 6. Germline V gene data show CDR1 as MNHNY and CDR2 as SVGAGI (reference sequence). The CDR3 runs 14 residues. CDR3 loop: CASRKQGAFTEAFF. For the CDR3, the DNA is TGTGCCAGCAGGAAACAGGGGGCGTTCACTGAAGCTTTCTTT.

The chain links TRBV5-3 to TRBJ1-3; D is perhaps TRBD1 (6 bases). Being an ORF, TRBV5-3 has a function that is uncertain. The CDR3 extends over 15 amino acids. V shed 2 bases and J shed 0 bases, with 9 bases lying between them. CDR3: CARSFGQRSGNTIYF. The CDR3 DNA sequence: TGTGCCAGAAGCTTCGGACAGCGCTCTGGAAACACCATATATTTT.

The gene calls are TRBV7-3 and TRBJ2-5; the match to TRBD2 covers 9 bases. V lost 1 base and J lost 4; bases outside the gene matches: 7. This CDR3 has 16 residues. The germline gives CDR1 SGHTA, CDR2 FQGTGA. The CDR3 DNA sequence: TGTGCCAGCAGCTTAAACCCAGCGGGGGGACTAGAGACCCAGTACTTC. Encoded protein: CASSLNPAGGLETQYF.

This clone was observed a few times. V is TRBV2 and J is TRBJ1-5, with 9 bases matching TRBD1. Per germline, CDR1 SNHLY and CDR2 FYNNEI. With V trimmed by 8 bases and J by 5 bases, 4 bases remained unmatched. The CDR3 is 13 amino acids. CDR3 protein: CASRGQGYQPQHF. CDR3 bases: TGTGCCAGCCGGGGACAGGGATATCAGCCCCAGCATTTT.

A single count supports this clone. This chain connects TRBV18 to TRBJ1-5; 9 nucleotides line up with TRBD1. V shed 6 bases, J shed 5 bases, and the junction held 11 bases outside the gene matches. The CDR3 is 16 residues long. From germline, CDR1 is KGHSH and CDR2 LQKENI. The CDR3 sequence: CASSSYWDRADQPQHF. CDR3 DNA sequence: TGTGCCAGCTCTTCCTACTGGGACAGGGCGGATCAGCCCCAGCATTTT.

This clone showed up just a few times. The chain combines TRBV6-6 with TRBJ2-2; possibly TRBD2 for D (6 bases). Germline CDR1 is MNHNY and CDR2 is SVGAGI (reference sequence). V was pared by 6 bases and J by 2 bases, with 10 bases between. The CDR3 runs 14 residues. CDR3 nucleotide sequence: TGTGCCAGCAGCCGGGGGACTAACACCGGGGAGCTGTTTTTT. Translation gives CASSRGTNTGELFF.

CDR3 nucleotides: TGCGCCAGCAGCCTAGGACAGGGTGGCGCCTTTGACGAGCAGTACTTC. It is translated as CASSLGQGGAFDEQYF. The chain combines TRBV5-1 with TRBJ2-7, with 8 bases fitting TRBD1. The V segment lost 4 bases and the J segment 5 bases; nucleotides outside the gene matches: 14. CDR1 and CDR2 from the germline V gene are SGHRS and YFSETQ. CDR3 length equals 16 residues.

The rearrangement links TRBV30 to TRBJ2-7; 11 bases align to TRBD1. This CDR3 is 14 amino acids long. CDR1 and CDR2 from the germline V gene are GTSNPN and SVGIG (reference sequence). Trimming cost V 8 bases and J 7 bases; bases outside gene matches: 13. The CDR3, as DNA: TGTGCCGCATCCGGGACAGGGGGATCACGAGAGCAGTACTTC. Translated: CAASGTGGSREQYF.

Only a few counts were recorded for this clone. V and J are TRBV2 and TRBJ1-2, with D unclear. The CDR3 runs to 12 residues. Germline lookup yields CDR1 SNHLY and CDR2 FYNNEI. Trimming left V 0 bases short and J 8 bases short, with 7 bases between. The CDR3 is CASSEAGEGYTF. Here the CDR3 DNA reads TGTGCCAGCAGTGAAGCCGGGGAAGGCTACACCTTC.

The chain has TRBV7-9 and TRBJ2-7, with TRBD2 matching 8 bases. Germline V gene lookup returns CDR1 SEHNR and CDR2 FQNEAQ (reference sequence). The V gene end was trimmed by 5 bases and the J gene end by 3 bases; junction bases not matched to a gene: 9. There are 15 residues in the CDR3. CDR3 loop: CASSRTGTRNYEQYF. The CDR3 nucleotides read TGTGCCAGCAGCCGCACCGGGACTAGGAACTACGAGCAGTACTTC.

This clone was seen at least ten times. This chain joins TRBV19 and TRBJ1-1; D possibly corresponds to TRBD1 (6 bases). Looked up from germline, CDR1 is LNHDA and CDR2 is SQIVND (reference sequence). The CDR3 length is 12 residues. Trimming took off 2 bases at V and 8 bases at J, with 9 bases between the two ends. As DNA, the CDR3 is TGTGCCAGTAGTATAAGGGGGTGGGAAGCTTTCTTT. It yields the protein CASSIRGWEAFF.

The V gene is TRBV19, the J gene TRBJ1-4; the D is unclear. Per the germline V gene, CDR1 is LNHDA and CDR2 is SQIVND (reference sequence). The CDR3 consists of 13 residues. V lost 4 bases and J 7 bases, leaving 10 bases between the germline ends. The DNA of the CDR3 is TGTGCCAGTAGTAGTTGGGGAGGTGAAAAACTGTTTTTT. Its protein product is CASSSWGGEKLFF.

V is TRBV7-3 and J is TRBJ1-1, with D tentatively TRBD1 (6 bases). The V gene's germline CDR1 is SGHTA and CDR2 FQGTGA. The CDR3 contains 13 residues. V was cut by 1 base and J by 11 bases, with 14 bases left in between. Written as DNA, the CDR3 is TGTGCCAGCAGCTTAATGAGGGGGAATCGGGCTTTCTTT. Translating gives CASSLMRGNRAFF. Complete variable domain (other parts from reference TRBV7-3 and TRBJ1-1): GAGVSQTPSNKVTEKGKYVELRCDPISGHTALYWYRQSLGQGPEFLIYFQGTGAADDSGLPNDRFFAVRPEGSVSTLKIQRTERGDSAVYLCASSLMRGNRAFFGQGTRLTVV.

This clone has at least ten counts. In nucleotides, the CDR3 is TGTGCCAGCAGTTTACCCTCAGGCAGGGGGCCTGATGGCTACACCTTC. This codes for CASSLPSGRGPDGYTF. The chain is built from TRBV28 and TRBJ1-2; 8 bases are a match to TRBD1. The CDR3 is made up of 16 amino acids. The germline V gene has CDR1 MDHEN and CDR2 SYDVKM. J lost 6 bases, V lost 2 bases, and 11 bases had no gene match.

The chain has TRBV6-5 and TRBJ2-5; 14 bases map to TRBD2. The V segment lost 2 bases and the J segment 1 base; nucleotides outside the gene matches: 0. Germline CDR1 is MNHEY and CDR2 is SVGAGI. The CDR3 length is 16 residues. The CDR3 sequence is CASSYGTSGSQETQYF. The CDR3 region has the DNA TGTGCCAGCAGTTACGGGACTAGCGGGAGCCAAGAGACCCAGTACTTC.

V gene TRBV27 combines with J gene TRBJ2-7, with TRBD1 matching 9 bases. There are 18 residues in the CDR3. Germline CDR1 and CDR2: MNHEY and SMNVEV (reference sequence). V lost 4 bases and J lost 4; bases outside the gene matches: 17. DNA for the CDR3: TGTGCCAGCAGTTCGGGTCCCGTTGTGGACAGGGGAAAGTACGAGCAGTACTTC. It codes for CASSSGPVVDRGKYEQYF.

This sequence joins TRBV4-2 and TRBJ2-3, with 8 bases fitting TRBD2. Germline CDR1 and CDR2: LGHNA and YNFKEQ. The CDR3 runs 14 residues. J gave up 5 bases and V 1 base, and 2 bases lay outside the gene matches. The DNA for the CDR3 is TGTGCCAGCAGCCAAGGCCTAGCGGGAGATACGCAGTATTTT. Its protein is CASSQGLAGDTQYF.

V and J are TRBV5-1 and TRBJ1-2; 12 bases agree with TRBD1. This CDR3 comprises 18 residues. Trimming cost V 4 bases and J 5 bases; bases outside gene matches: 15. The germline gives CDR1 SGHRS, CDR2 YFSETQ. CDR3 amino acids: CASSVGPGQGAPQYGYTF. CDR3 bases: TGCGCCAGCAGCGTTGGGCCGGGACAGGGGGCTCCTCAGTATGGCTACACCTTC.

The genes are TRBV2 and TRBJ2-3, with TRBD2 matching 7 bases. The CDR3 contains 18 residues. Losses at the gene ends were 4 bases for V and 3 bases for J; bases not matched to a gene: 16. Germline V gives CDR1 SNHLY, CDR2 FYNNEI. The CDR3 spells CASSVGTTSSARTDTQYF. The DNA for the CDR3 is TGTGCCAGCAGTGTAGGGACTACATCATCAGCCCGGACAGATACGCAGTATTTT.

CDR3 nucleotides: TGTGCCAGCAGCTTCTATGGAGATAGCAATCAGCCCCAGCATTTT. It specifies CASSFYGDSNQPQHF. This rearrangement joins TRBV5-5 to TRBJ1-5; D uncertain. Trimming cost V 2 bases and J 0 bases, with 9 bases left between them. CDR3 length equals 15 residues. Germline CDR1 and CDR2: SGHKS and YYEKEE (reference sequence).

The genes are TRBV7-3 and TRBJ2-1; D may be TRBD2 (5 bases). Deletions cut 5 bases from V and 3 bases from J, with 14 bases between. Germline assignment: CDR1 SGHTA and CDR2 FQGTGA. The CDR3 sequence is 15 residues long. The CDR3 reads CASSPKSAGYNEQFF. CDR3 DNA: TGTGCCAGCAGCCCTAAGAGTGCGGGCTACAATGAGCAGTTCTTC.

The CDR3 nucleotides read TGTGCCAGTGACGGCAGGACTGAAGCTTTCTTT. Encoded protein: CASDGRTEAFF. This sequence joins TRBV19 and TRBJ1-1; D gene uncertain. The V gene lost 8 bases and the J gene lost 5 bases, with 9 bases spanning the gap. From germline, CDR1 is LNHDA and CDR2 SQIVND (reference sequence). This CDR3 region has 11 residues.